The source of this T cell receptor (beta chain) is a study of blood T cell repertoires in COVID-19. The wider study: COVID-19 samples collected from the United States, Italy and Spain covered acute and convalescent phases. Sample material is recorded as cDNA or gDNA derived from T cells, B-cell-depleted T cells, or PBMCs.

The CDR3 consists of 13 residues. V trimming: 7 bases; J trimming: 3 bases; junction bases outside the gene matches: 5. TCRdb's copy holds only in-frame clones and misses some; the assay was immunoSEQ multiplex PCR. The data contain about 190,000 clones, almost 80% of them seen just once; the ten biggest clones take up about 28%. Input material: peripheral blood. The clonotype comes from a woman in her 70s with acute or convalescent COVID-19. This chain links TRBV12-3 or TRBV12-4 with TRBJ2-7; 8 nucleotides line up with TRBD2. Here the CDR3 reads CASKVTSGYEQYF. CDR3 bases: TGTGCCAGCAAGGTCACTAGCGGCTACGAGCAGTACTTC.